The 21 T cell receptor beta chains below were found in one sample sequenced in a study of cytomegalovirus exposure and HLA in healthy donors. The PCR was carried out with 60 Vbeta primers and 13 Jbeta primers. The method was immunoSEQ multiplex PCR; TCRdb's version includes in-frame clones alone and lacks a portion of them. The table records 210,000 or so clones, 75% to 90% of them present only once. The specimen sequenced was PBMCs. All receptors derive from a woman aged 18 to 35 in good health and CMV-seronegative.

This chain uses TRBV6-5 with TRBJ1-4; 9 nucleotides line up with TRBD1. Germline V gene data show CDR1 as MNHEY and CDR2 as SVGAGI. There are 14 residues in the CDR3. V lost 6 bases and J lost 8; bases outside the gene matches: 7. CDR3 in DNA: TGTGCCAGCAGGCGACAGGGGGTACGAGAAAAACTGTTTTTT. Its protein is CASRRQGVREKLFF.

This chain connects TRBV19 to TRBJ2-7, with D possibly matching TRBD2 (5 bases). The germline V and J ends were trimmed by 7 bases and 0 bases, with 10 bases remaining between them. CDR1 and CDR2 from the germline V gene are LNHDA and SQIVND (reference sequence). This CDR3 contains 13 residues. CDR3 DNA: TGTGCCAGTATGGGGAGTGGCTCCTACGAGCAGTACTTC. It translates to CASMGSGSYEQYF.

The chain uses TRBV7-2 and TRBJ2-6, with 10 positions matching TRBD1. V lost 5 bases and J lost 2; bases outside the gene matches: 6. Germline V lookup: CDR1 SGHTA, CDR2 FQGNSA. The CDR3 has 17 amino acids. CDR3 sequence reads: CASSTRTGGTGANVLTF. CDR3 coding DNA: TGTGCCAGCAGCACCCGGACAGGGGGGACTGGGGCCAACGTCCTGACTTTC.

A remark on this clone: One junction end disagrees with the germline gene, perhaps due to a read error. The chain joins TRBV5-5 to TRBJ1-2; weak D call: TRBD1 (5 bases). The CDR3 extends over 10 amino acids. In germline, CDR1 is SGHKS, CDR2 YYEKEE (reference sequence). The chain's CDR3 is CASNGGSRGF. CDR3 DNA sequence: TGTGCCAGCAACGGGGGTAGTAGGGGCTTC. Variable domain in full (rest from reference TRBV5-5 and TRBJ1-2): DAGVTQSPTHLIKTRGQQVTLRCSPISGHKSVSWYQQVLGQGPQFIFQYYEKEERGRGNFPDRFSARQFPNYSSELNVNALLLGDSALYLCASNGGSRGFGSGTRLTVV.

The count of this clone is one. This chain links TRBV7-2 with TRBJ1-4, with 7 bases lining up with TRBD1. The CDR3 contains 14 residues. The germline V gene encodes CDR1 SGHTA and CDR2 FQGNSA. V lost 3 bases to trimming and J lost 7 bases; unmatched junction nucleotides: 5. As DNA, the CDR3 is TGTGCCAGCAGCTTCACAGGGGTTGGTGAAAAACTGTTTTTT. It specifies CASSFTGVGEKLFF.

This sequence joins TRBV5-1 and TRBJ1-1; D unclear. The ends were cut back, 0 bases at V and 11 bases at J, with 17 bases in the middle. CDR3 size: 14 residues. Germline V gene data show CDR1 as SGHRS and CDR2 as YFSETQ. CDR3 protein: CASSLETPGGRAFF. In nucleotides, the CDR3 is TGCGCCAGCAGCTTGGAAACCCCCGGTGGGAGGGCTTTCTTT.

This chain connects TRBV10-3 to TRBJ2-2, with D perhaps matching TRBD2 (5 bases). V shed 4 bases and J shed 5 bases, with 23 bases lying between them. Germline V gene data show CDR1 as ENHRY and CDR2 as SYGVKD. This CDR3 is built from 18 residues. CDR3 sequence reads: CAISAALPFDRRTGELFF. In DNA form, the CDR3 reads TGTGCCATCAGTGCGGCCCTGCCATTTGACCGGAGGACCGGGGAGCTGTTTTTT.

This clone showed up just once. This chain connects TRBV27 to TRBJ2-7; D is undetermined. V was clipped by 6 bases and J by 2 bases, with 17 bases between them. The CDR3 covers 15 residues. Per germline, CDR1 MNHEY and CDR2 SMNVEV (reference sequence). CDR3 in amino acids: CASRTVAAHPYEQYF. The CDR3 DNA reads TGTGCCAGCAGGACCGTGGCGGCCCACCCCTACGAGCAGTACTTC.

V gene TRBV9 combines with J gene TRBJ2-7; no definite D call. V was clipped by 0 bases and J by 2 bases, with 12 bases between them. This CDR3 has 15 residues. The germline V gene has CDR1 SGDLS and CDR2 YYNGEE. CDR3 loop: CASSVDGEKTYEQYF. Here the CDR3 DNA reads TGTGCCAGCAGCGTAGACGGAGAAAAAACCTACGAGCAGTACTTC.

This clone was detected only a few times. The chain uses TRBV13 and TRBJ2-3, with D tentatively TRBD2 (6 bases). Germline V gene sequence: CDR1 PRHDT, CDR2 FYEKMQ (reference sequence). The V end lost 5 bases, the J end lost 0 bases, and 9 bases lay between the germline ends. This CDR3 spans 14 amino acids. The CDR3 region has the DNA TGTGCCAGCAGCCCGCTAGCGAGCACAGATACGCAGTATTTT. As protein: CASSPLASTDTQYF.

V is TRBV4-3 and J is TRBJ2-3; 9 nucleotides match TRBD2. The CDR3 covers 19 residues. CDR1 and CDR2 (germline): LGHNA, YSLEER. V lost 6 bases to trimming and J lost 5 bases; unmatched junction nucleotides: 21. CDR3 sequence: CASSHTLVPRRGGVDTQYF. CDR3 bases: TGCGCCAGCAGTCATACCTTGGTCCCCCGGCGGGGGGGAGTAGATACGCAGTATTTT.

The V call is TRBV21-1, the J call TRBJ1-4; TRBD1, the D gene given by the table, was not confirmed from the DNA. TRBV21-1 is deemed a pseudogene. The CDR3 is 15 residues long. The CDR3 reads CASSKAHRENEKLFF. CDR3 coding DNA: TGTGCCAGCAGCAAAGCACACAGGGAGAATGAAAAACTGTTTTTT.

The chain recombines TRBV15 with TRBJ2-1; TRBD1 agrees at 7 bases. Losses at the gene ends were 0 bases for V and 2 bases for J; bases not matched to a gene: 7. The CDR3 has 17 amino acids. Looked up from germline, CDR1 is LNHNV and CDR2 is YYDKDF (reference sequence). The CDR3 loop reads CATSRDRRTGAYNEQFF. CDR3 DNA sequence: TGTGCCACCAGCAGAGATCGGAGGACAGGTGCCTACAATGAGCAGTTCTTC.

The chain combines TRBV11-2 with TRBJ2-7; no clear D gene. Germline V gene sequence: CDR1 SGHAT, CDR2 FQNNGV. V gave up 0 bases and J gave up 2 bases, with 5 bases separating them. The CDR3 is 13 residues long. CDR3 coding DNA: TGTGCCAGCAGCTTAGATTATCCCTACGAGCAGTACTTC. It encodes CASSLDYPYEQYF. The variable domain in full, completed from reference TRBV11-2 and TRBJ2-7, reads EAGVAQSPRYKIIEKRQSVAFWCNPISGHATLYWYQQILGQGPKLLIQFQNNGVVDDSQLPKDRFSAERLKGVDSTLKIQPAKLEDSAVYLCASSLDYPYEQYFGPGTRLTVT.

The chain combines TRBV7-2 with TRBJ1-1; D ambiguous. Germline V gene lookup returns CDR1 SGHTA and CDR2 FQGNSA. The CDR3 extends over 13 amino acids. Trimming stripped 1 base from V and 4 bases from J, with 7 bases between. CDR3 residues: CASSLVTGTEAFF. CDR3 nucleotide sequence: TGTGCCAGCAGCTTAGTAACGGGCACTGAAGCTTTCTTT.

The V and J genes are TRBV2 and TRBJ2-7; weak D call: TRBD2 (5 bases). V shed 7 bases and J shed 8 bases, with 18 bases lying between them. In germline, CDR1 is SNHLY, CDR2 FYNNEI. CDR3 length equals 13 residues. The CDR3 nucleotides are TGTGCCAGCAATCAGGACCGGGGATTCCAGCAGTACTTC. Translating gives CASNQDRGFQQYF.

This chain connects TRBV5-1 to TRBJ2-5; 9 positions agree with TRBD2. V dropped 3 bases and J dropped 2; count of bases not matched to a gene: 5. Per germline, CDR1 SGHRS and CDR2 YFSETQ. This CDR3 has 15 amino acids. CDR3 bases: TGCGCCAGCAGCTACCTAGCGGGGACACAAGAGACCCAGTACTTC. Translating it yields CASSYLAGTQETQYF.

The genes are TRBV27 and TRBJ2-1, with 13 bases that match TRBD2. Per the germline V gene, CDR1 is MNHEY and CDR2 is SMNVEV (reference sequence). With V trimmed by 4 bases and J by 2 bases, 8 bases remained unmatched. The CDR3 consists of 18 residues. DNA for the CDR3: TGTGCCAGCAGTTGGACTAGCGGGAGTCTTAGCGCCTACAATGAGCAGTTCTTC. Protein: CASSWTSGSLSAYNEQFF.

The gene calls are TRBV4-2 and TRBJ2-7; a weak D match, TRBD2 (6 bases). Germline CDR1 is LGHNA and CDR2 is YNFKEQ. Trimming shortened V by 7 bases and J by 1 base, and 17 bases separated the two germline ends. The CDR3 is made up of 15 amino acids. The CDR3 reads CASKFLTSRSYEQYF. The DNA of the CDR3 is TGTGCCAGCAAGTTTCTCACTAGCCGATCCTACGAGCAGTACTTC.

V gene TRBV6-4 combines with J gene TRBJ1-1; 8 nucleotides line up with TRBD1. Germline V CDR1 and CDR2: MRHNA, SNTAGT. The V and J ends lost 6 bases and 1 base, in that order; junction bases with no gene match: 4. This CDR3 has 14 residues. The CDR3 spells CASRSGTGNTEAFF. CDR3 DNA: TGTGCCAGCAGATCCGGGACAGGGAACACTGAAGCTTTCTTT.

The V call is TRBV30, the J call TRBJ2-3, with 14 bases matching TRBD2. The germline CDR1 and CDR2 sequences are GTSNPN and SVGIG (reference sequence). This CDR3 is built from 15 residues. The V gene end was trimmed by 7 bases and the J gene end by 0 bases; junction bases not matched to a gene: 3. This CDR3 is CAFGTSGGSTDTQYF. CDR3 sequence (DNA): TGTGCCTTTGGGACTAGCGGGGGTAGCACAGATACGCAGTATTTT.